This TCR beta chain was captured in a study of blood T cell repertoires in COVID-19. For the study at large: Material from acute and convalescent COVID-19 was sourced from the United States, Italy and Spain. PBMCs, B-cell-depleted T cells, or T cells were the source of the cDNA or gDNA that made up the material.

The protocol was immunoSEQ multiplex PCR, while the TCRdb copy is restricted to in-frame clones and leaves out a portion. The sample has about 200,000 clones; 80% to 90% are singletons. The germline CDR1 and CDR2 sequences are MNHNS and SASEGT. The CDR3 runs 17 residues. Trimming removed 2 bases from V and 7 bases from J; junction bases left unmatched: 12. This receptor was obtained from a human donor in a cohort sampled during active COVID-19. This chain joins TRBV6-1 and TRBJ1-4; TRBD1 aligns across 8 bases. Sample: peripheral blood. The CDR3 loop is CASSEYTVRGQGEKLFF. The CDR3 DNA reads as TGTGCCAGCAGTGAATACACCGTCAGGGGGCAAGGTGAAAAACTGTTTTTT.